One sample yielded the 18 T cell receptor beta chains listed below, sequenced in a study of blood T cell repertoires in COVID-19. The protocol was immunoSEQ multiplex PCR, while the TCRdb copy is restricted to in-frame clones and leaves out a portion. The data hold roughly 200,000 clones, with 86% observed a single time. The specimen was PBMCs or T cells enriched from blood (not recorded which). These receptor sequences come from a man aged 40-49 years with acute COVID-19.

The table lists this clone with a few counts. The gene calls are TRBV30 and TRBJ2-2; 10 nucleotides align to TRBD2. CDR3 length: 15 amino acids. Germline V gives CDR1 GTSNPN, CDR2 SVGIG (reference sequence). J was trimmed by 3 bases and V by 3 bases; bases with no gene match: 4. CDR3 sequence reads: CAWRSGRADTGELFF. The CDR3 DNA follows: TGTGCCTGGAGAAGCGGGAGGGCCGACACCGGGGAGCTGTTTTTT.

CDR3 sequence: CASSFYRGGNGYTF. Here the CDR3 DNA reads TGTGCCAGCAGTTTCTACAGGGGGGGGAATGGCTACACCTTC. The chain links TRBV27 to TRBJ1-2, with 8 bases that match TRBD1. The CDR3 contains 14 residues. Germline CDR1 MNHEY, CDR2 SMNVEV (reference sequence). V gave up 3 bases and J gave up 6 bases; unmatched junction bases: 6.

V gene TRBV5-1 combines with J gene TRBJ1-2, with 9 positions matching TRBD1. Trimming took 4 bases from V and 7 from J; bases not matched to a gene: 8. Germline V gene data show CDR1 as SGHRS and CDR2 as YFSETQ. The CDR3 sequence is 14 residues long. The CDR3 sequence: CASSPSTGGGGYTF. The CDR3 DNA reads TGCGCCAGCAGCCCCTCCACAGGGGGCGGTGGCTACACCTTC.

The chain recombines TRBV7-6 with TRBJ2-1; maybe TRBD1 (8 bases). CDR3 length: 18 amino acids. Germline CDR1 reads SGHVS; CDR2 reads FNYEAQ. V lost 5 bases and J 3 bases, leaving 23 bases between the germline ends. In DNA form, the CDR3 reads TGTGCCAGCAGCCTTAACAGGGGGAGGGGCCTTATCTACAATGAGCAGTTCTTC. Amino acid sequence: CASSLNRGRGLIYNEQFF.

This clone was seen a few times. The V and J genes are TRBV2 and TRBJ1-2, with a tentative D call TRBD1 (6 bases). V was shortened by 11 bases and J by 0 bases, with 19 bases between the two germline ends. Per the germline V gene, CDR1 is SNHLY and CDR2 is FYNNEI. CDR3 size: 15 residues. CDR3 region: CAGNRDTVANYGYTF. In DNA form, the CDR3 reads TGTGCCGGGAATCGGGACACCGTAGCTAACTATGGCTACACCTTC.

V usage is TRBV19 and J usage is TRBJ2-7, with a tentative D call TRBD1 (6 bases). Germline loops: CDR1 LNHDA, CDR2 SQIVND (reference sequence). V was shortened by 9 bases and J by 3 bases, with 18 bases between the two germline ends. The length of the CDR3 is 14 residues. CDR3: CASKGQRGDYEQYF. The CDR3 DNA reads TGTGCCAGCAAAGGACAGAGGGGAGACTACGAGCAGTACTTC.

In DNA, the CDR3 is TGTGCCAGCAGCCCACCCCCGGGACAGGGCAACAATGAGCAGTTCTTC. As protein: CASSPPPGQGNNEQFF. V gene TRBV28 combines with J gene TRBJ2-1; TRBD1 matches 9 bases. The CDR3 is made up of 16 amino acids. V dropped 6 bases and J dropped 5; count of bases not matched to a gene: 11. The germline gives CDR1 MDHEN, CDR2 SYDVKM.

The chain has TRBV12-1 and TRBJ2-2; the table's TRBD2 call for D was not verified on the DNA. TRBV12-1 is flagged as a pseudogene. This CDR3 is 15 amino acids long. The CDR3 DNA sequence: TGTGCCAGCAGCTCTCAGACTCCTAACACCGGGGAGCTGTTTTTT. Protein product: CASSSQTPNTGELFF.

The CDR3 nucleotides are TGTGCCAGCAGCCAAGGATGGGGCTATCAAGAGACCCAGTACTTC. It encodes CASSQGWGYQETQYF. The J gene is TRBJ2-5, the V gene TRBV14, with D possibly being TRBD1 (5 bases). Trimming left V 1 base short and J 2 bases short, with 11 bases between. The germline V gene encodes CDR1 SGHDN and CDR2 FVKESK. The CDR3 consists of 15 residues. The entire variable domain, with the rest obtained from reference TRBV14 and TRBJ2-5, is as follows: EAGVTQFPSHSVIEKGQTVTLRCDPISGHDNLYWYRRVMGKEIKFLLHFVKESKQDESGMPNNRFLAERTGGTYSTLKVQPAELEDSGVYFCASSQGWGYQETQYFGPGTRLLVL.

The V call is TRBV9, the J call TRBJ2-5; 11 bases fit TRBD1. The CDR3 is 14 residues long. Losses at the gene ends were 3 bases for V and 4 bases for J; bases not matched to a gene: 2. Germline V CDR1 and CDR2: SGDLS, YYNGEE. In nucleotides, the CDR3 is TGTGCCAGCAGCGGAGGGACAGGGGGAGAGACCCAGTACTTC. Protein product: CASSGGTGGETQYF. The variable domain in full, with the rest retrieved from reference TRBV9 and TRBJ2-5, is DSGVTQTPKHLITATGQRVTLRCSPRSGDLSVYWYQQSLDQGLQFLIQYYNGEERAKGNILERFSAQQFPDLHSELNLSSLELGDSALYFCASSGGTGGETQYFGPGTRLLVL.

This chain joins TRBV3-1 (or the pseudogene TRBV3-2) and TRBJ1-1; a weak D match, TRBD1 (5 bases). CDR1 is LGHDT and CDR2 is YNNKEL in the germline V gene (reference sequence). The CDR3 has 13 residues. V lost 7 bases to trimming and J lost 5 bases, with 14 bases between them. The CDR3 protein is CASTSRGSTEAFF. In DNA form, the CDR3 reads TGTGCCAGCACGTCTAGGGGCTCAACTGAAGCTTTCTTT.

The V call is TRBV27, the J call TRBJ2-1; 11 bases agree with TRBD2. The V segment lost 6 bases and the J segment 4 bases; nucleotides outside the gene matches: 5. This CDR3 is built from 15 residues. The germline V gene has CDR1 MNHEY and CDR2 SMNVEV (reference sequence). CDR3 bases: TGTGCCAGCAGCCCTAGCGGGAGGTCGTACAATGAGCAGTTCTTC. Translation: CASSPSGRSYNEQFF.

The gene calls are TRBV27 and TRBJ2-7, with a tentative D call TRBD2 (6 bases). Trimming left V 2 bases short and J 1 base short, with 9 bases between. The germline gives CDR1 MNHEY, CDR2 SMNVEV (reference sequence). The CDR3 length is 14 residues. CDR3 nucleotides: TGTGCCAGCAGTTTACGGGACTTGTCCTACGAGCAGTACTTC. Translated, it gives CASSLRDLSYEQYF.

CDR3 in amino acids: CARTGQGSNQPQHF. CDR3 DNA: TGTGCCAGAACCGGACAGGGCAGCAATCAGCCCCAGCATTTT. The chain is built from TRBV19 and TRBJ1-5, with 8 nucleotides matching TRBD1. The CDR3 loop spans 14 amino acids. Per the germline V gene, CDR1 is LNHDA and CDR2 is SQIVND (reference sequence). With V trimmed by 9 bases and J by 1 base, 5 bases remained unmatched.

This clone appeared a few times. The chain recombines TRBV18 with TRBJ2-7; a possible D gene is TRBD1 (6 bases). CDR1 is KGHSH and CDR2 is LQKENI in the germline V gene. Trimming shortened V by 1 base and J by 0 bases, and 7 bases separated the two germline ends. The CDR3 covers 14 residues. The CDR3 reads CASSPQGDSYEQYF. CDR3 in DNA: TGTGCCAGCTCACCACAGGGGGACTCCTACGAGCAGTACTTC.

This chain uses TRBV5-1 with TRBJ1-1; D is unclear. The V gene lost 1 base and the J gene lost 0 bases, with 4 bases spanning the gap. CDR1 SGHRS and CDR2 YFSETQ come from the germline V gene. There are 13 residues in the CDR3. The CDR3 loop reads CASSLLLNTEAFF. For the CDR3, the DNA is TGCGCCAGCAGCTTGCTATTGAACACTGAAGCTTTCTTT.

This chain links TRBV11-2 with TRBJ1-2; D uncertain. CDR3 length equals 13 residues. Trimming stripped 3 bases from V and 9 bases from J, with 14 bases between. CDR1 and CDR2 from the germline V gene are SGHAT and FQNNGV. CDR3 coding DNA: TGTGCCAGCAGCTTGGGTACAGCTTTTAGCTACACCTTC. Its translation: CASSLGTAFSYTF.

The V call is TRBV18, the J call TRBJ2-7; D possibly corresponds to TRBD1 (6 bases). The V end lost 0 bases, the J end lost 7 bases, and 10 bases lay between the germline ends. The CDR3 spans 13 residues. CDR1 is KGHSH and CDR2 is LQKENI in the germline V gene. CDR3 DNA: TGTGCCAGCTCACCACCGACAGGCTGGGAGCAGTACTTC. Encoded protein: CASSPPTGWEQYF.